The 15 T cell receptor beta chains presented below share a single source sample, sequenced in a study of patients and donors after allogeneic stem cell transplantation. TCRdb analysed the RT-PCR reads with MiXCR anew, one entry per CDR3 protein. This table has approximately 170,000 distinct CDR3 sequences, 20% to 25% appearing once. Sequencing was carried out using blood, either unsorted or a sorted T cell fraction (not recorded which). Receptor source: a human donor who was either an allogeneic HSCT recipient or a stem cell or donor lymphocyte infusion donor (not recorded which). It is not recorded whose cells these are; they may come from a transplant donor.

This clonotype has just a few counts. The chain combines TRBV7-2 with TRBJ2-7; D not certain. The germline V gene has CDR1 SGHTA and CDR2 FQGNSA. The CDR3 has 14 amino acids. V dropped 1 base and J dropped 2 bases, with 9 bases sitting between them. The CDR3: CASSLVGQTYEQYF. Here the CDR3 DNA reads TGTGCCAGCAGCTTAGTTGGGCAGACCTACGAGCAGTACTTC.

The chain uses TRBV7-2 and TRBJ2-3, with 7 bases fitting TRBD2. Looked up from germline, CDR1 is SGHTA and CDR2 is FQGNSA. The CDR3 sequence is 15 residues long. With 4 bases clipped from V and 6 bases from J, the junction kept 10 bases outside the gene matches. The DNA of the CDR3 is TGTGCCAGCAGCTCCCTTGGACCCGGGGGGGATACGCAGTATTTT. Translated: CASSSLGPGGDTQYF.

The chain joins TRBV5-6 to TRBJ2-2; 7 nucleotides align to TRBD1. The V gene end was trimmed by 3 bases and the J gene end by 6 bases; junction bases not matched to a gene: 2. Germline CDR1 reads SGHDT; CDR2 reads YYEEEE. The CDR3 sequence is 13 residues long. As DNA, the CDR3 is TGTGCCAGCAGCTCGGGACAGCCCGGGGAGCTGTTTTTT. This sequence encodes CASSSGQPGELFF. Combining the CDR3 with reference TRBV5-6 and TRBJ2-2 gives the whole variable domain DAGVTQSPTHLIKTRGQQVTLRCSPKSGHDTVSWYQQALGQGPQFIFQYYEEEERQRGNFPDRFSGHQFPNYSSELNVNALLLGDSALYLCASSSGQPGELFFGEGSRLTVL.

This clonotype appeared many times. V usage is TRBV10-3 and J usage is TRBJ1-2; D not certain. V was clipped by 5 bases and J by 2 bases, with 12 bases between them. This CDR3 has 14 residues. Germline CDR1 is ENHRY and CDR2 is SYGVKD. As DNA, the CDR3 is TGTGCCATCAGTTACGATAGTATGAACTATGGCTACACCTTC. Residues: CAISYDSMNYGYTF.

The CDR3 nucleotides are TGTGCCAGCAGCCAAGCATCCGGGGTAGACGGCACTGAAGCTTTCTTT. It translates to CASSQASGVDGTEAFF. This chain links TRBV3-1 with TRBJ1-1; no firm D call. V dropped 1 base and J dropped 4 bases, with 16 bases sitting between them. CDR3 length: 16 residues. Germline CDR1 reads LGHDT; CDR2 reads YNNKEL (reference sequence).

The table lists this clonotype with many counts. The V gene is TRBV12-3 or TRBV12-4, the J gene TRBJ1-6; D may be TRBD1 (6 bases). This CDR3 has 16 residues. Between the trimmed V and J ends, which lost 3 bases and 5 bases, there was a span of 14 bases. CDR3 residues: CASSFRGTFDNSPLHF. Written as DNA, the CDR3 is TGTGCCAGCAGTTTCCGCGGGACATTTGATAATTCACCCCTCCACTTT.

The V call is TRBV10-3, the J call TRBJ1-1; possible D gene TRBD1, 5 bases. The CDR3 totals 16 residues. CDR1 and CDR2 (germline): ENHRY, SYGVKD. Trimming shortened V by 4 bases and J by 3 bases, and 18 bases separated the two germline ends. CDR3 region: CAISGPGGSLDTEAFF. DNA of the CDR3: TGTGCCATCAGTGGCCCCGGGGGGAGCTTAGACACTGAAGCTTTCTTT.

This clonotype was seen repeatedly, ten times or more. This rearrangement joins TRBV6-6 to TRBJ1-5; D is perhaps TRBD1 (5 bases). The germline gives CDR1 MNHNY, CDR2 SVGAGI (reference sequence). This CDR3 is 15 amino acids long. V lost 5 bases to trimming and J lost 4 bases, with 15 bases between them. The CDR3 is CASSTDIKLNQPQHF. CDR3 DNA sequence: TGTGCCAGCAGTACGGACATTAAACTTAATCAGCCCCAGCATTTT.

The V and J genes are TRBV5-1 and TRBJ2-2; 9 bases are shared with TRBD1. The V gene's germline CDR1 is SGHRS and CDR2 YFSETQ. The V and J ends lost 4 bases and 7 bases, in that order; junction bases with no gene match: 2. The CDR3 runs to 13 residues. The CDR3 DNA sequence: TGCGCCAGCAGCGCGGGACAGGGCGGGGAGCTGTTTTTT. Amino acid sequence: CASSAGQGGELFF.

CDR3 protein: CASSQEPRGRDEKLFF. CDR3 in DNA: TGCGCCAGCAGCCAGGAACCCCGGGGCAGGGATGAAAAACTGTTTTTT. The chain carries TRBV4-1 and TRBJ1-4, with a tentative D call TRBD1 (5 bases). V dropped 3 bases and J dropped 6 bases, with 17 bases sitting between them. The CDR3 spans 16 residues. Germline loops: CDR1 MGHRA, CDR2 YSYEKL.

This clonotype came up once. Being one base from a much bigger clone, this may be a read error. This chain's CDR3 is CASSFGLNTEALF. The CDR3 DNA is TGTGCCAGCAGCTTCGGGTTGAACACTGAAGCTCTCTTT. This chain connects TRBV11-2 to TRBJ1-1; no firm D call. The CDR3 is 13 amino acids. The germline V gene encodes CDR1 SGHAT and CDR2 FQNNGV.

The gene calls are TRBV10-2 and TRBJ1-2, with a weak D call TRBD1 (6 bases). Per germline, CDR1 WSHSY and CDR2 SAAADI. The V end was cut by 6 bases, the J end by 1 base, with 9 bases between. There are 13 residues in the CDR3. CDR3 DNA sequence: TGCGCCAGCAGCTCAGGGGTTAACTATGGCTACACCTTC. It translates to CASSSGVNYGYTF.

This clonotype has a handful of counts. For the CDR3, the DNA is TGTGCCATCAGTGGACAGGGGAAAATCACCTACGAGCAGTACTTC. This gives the protein CAISGQGKITYEQYF. The V and J genes are TRBV10-3 and TRBJ2-7, with 8 bases aligning to TRBD1. The V and J ends lost 4 bases and 2 bases, in that order; junction bases with no gene match: 7. The V gene's germline CDR1 is ENHRY and CDR2 SYGVKD. The CDR3 totals 15 residues.

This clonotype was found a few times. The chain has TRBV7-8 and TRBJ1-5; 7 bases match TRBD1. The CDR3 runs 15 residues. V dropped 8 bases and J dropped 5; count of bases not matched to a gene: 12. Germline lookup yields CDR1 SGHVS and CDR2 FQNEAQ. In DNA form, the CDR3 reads TGTGCCAGCCCCAGACAGGGTGCTCGGTATCAGCCCCAGCATTTT. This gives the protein CASPRQGARYQPQHF.

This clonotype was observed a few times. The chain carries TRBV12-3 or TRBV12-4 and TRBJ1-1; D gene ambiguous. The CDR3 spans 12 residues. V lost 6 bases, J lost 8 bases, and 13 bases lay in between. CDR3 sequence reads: CASRLNREEAFF. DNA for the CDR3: TGTGCCAGCAGACTTAACCGGGAGGAAGCTTTCTTT.